The subject of this entry is one T cell receptor beta chain. Additional DNA sequences in this sample encode the identical CDR3. Germline CDR1 LNHDA, CDR2 SQIVND (reference sequence). CDR3 length: 12 amino acids. The V end was cut by 3 bases, the J end by 5 bases, with 5 bases between. Memory CD4+ cells were the fraction left after CD45RA+ naive selection. This sample is part of a study of shared clonotypes between healthy human individuals. Once extracted for a subset, genomic DNA was divided evenly among several immunoSEQ plates. The data were produced by immunoSEQ multiplex PCR, yet TCRdb's version contains in-frame clones alone and is incomplete. This sample has over a million clones, with approximately 96% found just once.

This chain connects TRBV19 to TRBJ2-1; a possible D gene is TRBD2 (5 bases). This TCR was recovered from a man under 40 in good health. Source material: naive CD4+ T cells sorted from blood. Subset given: CD45RA+ positively selected. CDR3 coding DNA: TGTGCCAGTAGTATCGGGGACAATGAGCAGTTCTTC. It is translated as CASSIGDNEQFF.